The sequence of this T cell receptor (beta chain) was determined in a study of blood T cell repertoires in COVID-19. Sequenced by immunoSEQ multiplex PCR; TCRdb stores in-frame clones only, minus some. The sample yields 160,000 or so clones, more than 85% seen once. The CDR3 loop spans 15 amino acids. The V end lost 7 bases, the J end lost 7 bases, and 22 bases lay between the germline ends. Germline V lookup: CDR1 SQVTM, CDR2 ANQGSEA. The sequence was obtained from a woman aged 55-69 years with COVID-19, enrolled during active disease. Sequenced material: peripheral blood. The chain carries TRBV29-1 and TRBJ1-4; possible D gene TRBD1, 5 bases. CDR3 sequence reads: CSAGSRALRGEKLFF. The CDR3 DNA is TGCAGCGCCGGATCCAGGGCCCTAAGGGGTGAAAAACTGTTTTTT. Together with reference TRBV29-1 and TRBJ1-4, the CDR3 gives the full variable domain: SAVISQKPSRDICQRGTSLTIQCQVDSQVTMMFWYRQQPGQSLTLIATANQGSEATYESGFVIDKFPISRPNLTFSTLTVSNMSPEDSSIYLCSAGSRALRGEKLFFGSGTQLSVL.